This paragraph reports one TCR beta chain. Its antigen is not identified. The CDR3 runs to 11 residues. Trimming removed 11 bases from V and 5 bases from J, with 11 bases in between. The V gene's germline CDR1 is SGHAT and CDR2 FQNNGV. Profiled with immunoSEQ multiplex PCR; TCRdb holds only in-frame clones, not every one. Among 65,000 or so clones listed, around 83% were seen once. The data derive from a study of T cell responses to AZD1222 COVID-19 vaccine. Study details: Combined were second doses at about 4 or about 12 weeks.

Overall study findings and caveats: Elevations in Spike-specific TCR breadth and depth followed administration of two AZD1222 doses. Donors skewed white British and female; clonal diversity was possibly underestimated. Repertoire sampling occurred only after the peak T cell response.

Sequenced material: peripheral blood, taken on day 0 of AZD1222 vaccination. This sequence originates from an adult in good health. V and J are TRBV11-2 and TRBJ2-3; TRBD1 is a possible D gene (5 bases). CDR3 DNA sequence: TGTGCCTTCAGGGTAGGAGATACGCAGTATTTT. Protein: CAFRVGDTQYF.